This TCR beta chain emerged from a study of blood T cell repertoires in COVID-19. As for the study in general: Samples representing acute and convalescent COVID-19 were sourced from the United States, Italy and Spain.

Patients from Seattle were sampled longitudinally, starting during active infection. The CDR3 is made up of 13 amino acids. V was cut by 4 bases and J by 4 bases, with 7 bases left in between. Germline assignment: CDR1 MNHEY and CDR2 SVGAGI. The authors' processing: Estimation of nucleated cell counts was performed using reference gene primer amplification. Here immunoSEQ multiplex PCR was the method, and the copy in TCRdb shows in-frame clones only, minus some. V, J and clone size are those of that table, while D and trimming were read from the DNA. The sample holds fewer than 70,000 clones; 65% to 80% are singletons and the top ten take roughly a fifth.

Sequencing used peripheral blood. The TCR comes from a man aged 30 to 45 with COVID-19, enrolled during active disease. The genes are TRBV6-5 and TRBJ2-2; D is uncertain. CDR3: CASSSTSTGELFF. In nucleotides, the CDR3 is TGTGCCAGCAGTTCTACGAGCACCGGGGAGCTGTTTTTT.